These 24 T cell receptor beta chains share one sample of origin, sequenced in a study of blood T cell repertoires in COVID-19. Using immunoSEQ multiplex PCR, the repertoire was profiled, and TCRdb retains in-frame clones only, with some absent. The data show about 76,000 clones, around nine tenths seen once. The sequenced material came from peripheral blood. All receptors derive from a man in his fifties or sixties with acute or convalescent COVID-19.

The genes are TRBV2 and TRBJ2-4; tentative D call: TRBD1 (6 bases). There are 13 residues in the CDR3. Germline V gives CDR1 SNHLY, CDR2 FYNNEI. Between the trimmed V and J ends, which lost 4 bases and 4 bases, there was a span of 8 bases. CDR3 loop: CASSGQAKNIQYF. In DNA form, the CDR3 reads TGTGCCAGCAGTGGACAGGCTAAAAACATTCAGTACTTC.

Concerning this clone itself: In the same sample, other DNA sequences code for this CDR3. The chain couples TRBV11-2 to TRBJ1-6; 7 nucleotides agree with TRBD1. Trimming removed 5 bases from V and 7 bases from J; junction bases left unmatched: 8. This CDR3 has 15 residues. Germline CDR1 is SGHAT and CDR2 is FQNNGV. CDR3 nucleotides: TGTGCCAGCAGCCTAACAGGGGAAAGCAATTCACCCCTCCACTTT. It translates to CASSLTGESNSPLHF.

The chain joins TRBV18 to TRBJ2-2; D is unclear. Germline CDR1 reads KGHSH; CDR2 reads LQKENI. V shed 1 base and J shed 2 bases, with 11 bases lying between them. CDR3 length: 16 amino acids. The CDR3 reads CASSPLAPTNTGELFF. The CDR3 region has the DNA TGTGCCAGCTCACCACTTGCTCCCACAAACACCGGGGAGCTGTTTTTT.

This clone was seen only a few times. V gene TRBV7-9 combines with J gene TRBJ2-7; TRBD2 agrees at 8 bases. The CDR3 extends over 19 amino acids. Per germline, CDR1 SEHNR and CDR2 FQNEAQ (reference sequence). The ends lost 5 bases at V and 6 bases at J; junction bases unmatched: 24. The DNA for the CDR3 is TGTGCCAGCAGCCGCAAAAGCGCCCGTGCGGGAGGCGCCTTAGGCGAGCAGTACTTC. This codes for CASSRKSARAGGALGEQYF.

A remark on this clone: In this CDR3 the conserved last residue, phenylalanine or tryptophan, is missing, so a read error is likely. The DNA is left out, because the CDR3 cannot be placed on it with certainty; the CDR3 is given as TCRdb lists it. The CDR3 protein is CASSQGAQTGAS. The rearrangement links TRBV4-3 to TRBJ2-4; the D call in the table, TRBD1, was not verified against the DNA. CDR1 and CDR2 from the germline V gene are LGHNA and YSLEER. 12 amino acids form the CDR3, both terminal residues included.

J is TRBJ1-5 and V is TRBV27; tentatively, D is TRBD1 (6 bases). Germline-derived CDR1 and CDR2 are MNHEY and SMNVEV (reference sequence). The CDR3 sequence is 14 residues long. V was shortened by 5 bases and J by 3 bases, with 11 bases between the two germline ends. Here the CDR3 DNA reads TGTGCCAGCAGTGACAGGCTTAACAATCAGCCCCAGCATTTT. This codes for CASSDRLNNQPQHF.

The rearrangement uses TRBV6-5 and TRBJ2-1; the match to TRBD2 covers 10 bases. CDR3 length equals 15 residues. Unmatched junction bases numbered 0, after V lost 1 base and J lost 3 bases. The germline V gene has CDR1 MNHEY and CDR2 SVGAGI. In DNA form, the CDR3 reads TGTGCCAGCAGTTACTTAGCGGGGGGCTACAATGAGCAGTTCTTC. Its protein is CASSYLAGGYNEQFF.

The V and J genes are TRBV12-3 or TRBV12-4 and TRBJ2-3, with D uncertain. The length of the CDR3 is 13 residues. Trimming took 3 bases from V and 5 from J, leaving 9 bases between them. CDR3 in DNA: TGTGCCAGCAGTTTCCGTCCCGGAGATACGCAGTATTTT. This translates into CASSFRPGDTQYF.

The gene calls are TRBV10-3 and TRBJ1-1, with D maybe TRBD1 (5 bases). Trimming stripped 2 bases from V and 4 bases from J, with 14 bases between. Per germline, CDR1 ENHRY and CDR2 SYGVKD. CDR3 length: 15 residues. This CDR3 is CAISEGHGRGTEAFF. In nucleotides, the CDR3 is TGTGCCATCAGTGAGGGACATGGGAGGGGCACTGAAGCTTTCTTT.

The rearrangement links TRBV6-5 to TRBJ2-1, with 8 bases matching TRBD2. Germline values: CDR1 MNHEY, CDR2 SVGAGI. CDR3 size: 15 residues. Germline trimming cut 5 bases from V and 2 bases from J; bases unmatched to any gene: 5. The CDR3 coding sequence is TGTGCCAGCAGTCCCGACGGGGGGGCCTACAATGAGCAGTTCTTC. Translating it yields CASSPDGGAYNEQFF.

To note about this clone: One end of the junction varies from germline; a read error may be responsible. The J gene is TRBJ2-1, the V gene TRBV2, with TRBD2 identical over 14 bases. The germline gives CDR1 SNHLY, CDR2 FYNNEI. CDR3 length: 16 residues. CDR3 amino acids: CASSKAGTSGGHGQFF. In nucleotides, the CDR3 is TGTGCCAGCAGTAAAGCCGGGACTAGCGGGGGTCACGGGCAGTTCTTC.

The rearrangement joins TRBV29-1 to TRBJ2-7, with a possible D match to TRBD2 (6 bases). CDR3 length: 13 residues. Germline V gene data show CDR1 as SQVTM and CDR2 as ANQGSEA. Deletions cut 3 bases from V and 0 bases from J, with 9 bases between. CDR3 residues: CSVEGGDSYEQYF. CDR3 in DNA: TGCAGCGTTGAGGGCGGGGACTCCTACGAGCAGTACTTC.

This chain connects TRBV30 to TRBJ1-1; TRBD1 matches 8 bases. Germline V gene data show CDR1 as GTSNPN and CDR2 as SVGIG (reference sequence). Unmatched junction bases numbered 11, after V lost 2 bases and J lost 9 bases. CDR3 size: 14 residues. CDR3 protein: CAWSPGQGESKAFF. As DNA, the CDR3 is TGTGCCTGGAGTCCTGGACAGGGAGAAAGTAAAGCTTTCTTT.

The CDR3 nucleotides are TGTGCCAGCAGTTTAAGTGGAGTCCAGCCCCAGCATTTT. Translation: CASSLSGVQPQHF. This chain links TRBV12-3 or TRBV12-4 with TRBJ1-5, with D uncertain. Trimming cost V 2 bases and J 7 bases, with 9 bases left between them. This CDR3 spans 13 amino acids.

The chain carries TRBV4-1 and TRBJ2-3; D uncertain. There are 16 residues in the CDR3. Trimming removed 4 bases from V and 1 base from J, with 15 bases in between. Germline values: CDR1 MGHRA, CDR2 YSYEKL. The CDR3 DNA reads TGCGCCAGCAGCCTAAAGGTCCTAGGCGGCACAGATACGCAGTATTTT. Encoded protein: CASSLKVLGGTDTQYF.

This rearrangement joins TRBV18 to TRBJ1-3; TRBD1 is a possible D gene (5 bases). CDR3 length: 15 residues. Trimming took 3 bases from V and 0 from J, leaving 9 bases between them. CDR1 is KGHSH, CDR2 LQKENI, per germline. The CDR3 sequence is CASSPDTSSGNTIYF. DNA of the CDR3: TGTGCCAGCTCACCGGACACGAGCTCTGGAAACACCATATATTTT. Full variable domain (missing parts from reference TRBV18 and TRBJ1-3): NAGVMQNPRHLVRRRGQEARLRCSPMKGHSHVYWYRQLPEEGLKFMVYLQKENIIDESGMPKERFSAEFPKEGPSILRIQQVVRGDSAAYFCASSPDTSSGNTIYFGEGSWLTVV.

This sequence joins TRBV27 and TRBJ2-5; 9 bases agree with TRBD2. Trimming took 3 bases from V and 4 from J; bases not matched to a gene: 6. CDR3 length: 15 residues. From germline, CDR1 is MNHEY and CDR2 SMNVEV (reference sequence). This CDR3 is CASSFSGSMLETQYF. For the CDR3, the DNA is TGTGCCAGCAGTTTTAGCGGGAGTATGTTAGAGACCCAGTACTTC.

The CDR3 sequence is CASSMLANRPREQYV. The CDR3 DNA reads TGTGCCAGCAGCATGTTGGCGAACAGGCCTCGGGAGCAGTACGTC. The chain links TRBV12-1 to TRBJ2-7; TRBD1, the D gene given by the table, was not confirmed from the DNA. TRBV12-1 is termed a pseudogene. This CDR3 is 15 amino acids long.

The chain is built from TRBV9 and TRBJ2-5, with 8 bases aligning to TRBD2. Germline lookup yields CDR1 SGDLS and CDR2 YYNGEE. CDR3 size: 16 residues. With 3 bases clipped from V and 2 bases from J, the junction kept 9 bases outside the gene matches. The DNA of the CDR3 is TGTGCCAGCAGCGACGGAGTAGCGGGGCGACAAGAGACCCAGTACTTC. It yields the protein CASSDGVAGRQETQYF.

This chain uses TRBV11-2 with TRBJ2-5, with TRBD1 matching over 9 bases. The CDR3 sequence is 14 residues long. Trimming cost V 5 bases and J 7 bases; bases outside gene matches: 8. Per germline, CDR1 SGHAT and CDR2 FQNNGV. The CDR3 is CASSPGQGWRTQYF. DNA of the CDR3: TGTGCCAGCAGCCCGGGACAGGGCTGGCGGACCCAGTACTTC.

CDR3: CASSPGGGEQFF. In nucleotides, the CDR3 is TGCGCCAGCAGCCCCGGGGGAGGGGAGCAGTTCTTC. The V and J genes are TRBV5-1 and TRBJ2-1; 7 nucleotides line up with TRBD2. The ends lost 4 bases at V and 10 bases at J; junction bases unmatched: 5. The V gene's germline CDR1 is SGHRS and CDR2 YFSETQ. The length of the CDR3 is 12 residues.

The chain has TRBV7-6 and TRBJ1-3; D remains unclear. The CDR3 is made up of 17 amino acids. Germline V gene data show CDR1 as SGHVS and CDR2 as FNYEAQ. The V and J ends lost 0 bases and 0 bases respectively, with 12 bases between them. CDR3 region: CASSLARQPPSGNTIYF. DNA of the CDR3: TGTGCCAGCAGCTTAGCGCGGCAGCCACCCTCTGGAAACACCATATATTTT.

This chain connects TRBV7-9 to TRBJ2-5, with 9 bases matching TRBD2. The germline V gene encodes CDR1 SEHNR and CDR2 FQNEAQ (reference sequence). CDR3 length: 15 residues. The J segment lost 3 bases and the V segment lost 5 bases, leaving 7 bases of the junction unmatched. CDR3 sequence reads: CASSNLAGAKETQYF. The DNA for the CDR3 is TGTGCCAGCAGCAACTTAGCGGGGGCCAAAGAGACCCAGTACTTC.

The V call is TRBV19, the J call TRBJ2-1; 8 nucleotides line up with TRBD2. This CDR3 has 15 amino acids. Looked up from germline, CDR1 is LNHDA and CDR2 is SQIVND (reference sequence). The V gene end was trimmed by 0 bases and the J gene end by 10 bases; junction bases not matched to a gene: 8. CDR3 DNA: TGTGCCAGTAGTATAGATGGCCGGGGGGGCCGCGAGCAGTTCTTC. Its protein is CASSIDGRGGREQFF.